This is a list of T cell receptor beta chains from one sample in a study of T cells in Graves' hyperthyroidism and ophthalmopathy. MiXCR, run by TCRdb on the multiplex PCR reads, gives a single entry per CDR3 protein. This table holds more than 300,000 distinct CDR3 sequences, 17% found once. The sequenced material came from blood. The receptors here all came from a woman in her twenties or thirties with Graves' hyperthyroidism that later progressed to Graves' ophthalmopathy. Both conserved end residues are part of each CDR3. A D gene is named only where the DNA matches it firmly. The size field is filled for only some rows; it gives once, few, many or a size class.

TRBJ2-1,many,NA,TRBV2,CASSSPGYNEQFF,TGTGCCAGCAGTTCCCCCGGTTACAATGAGCAGTTCTTC
TRBJ2-3,NA,NA,TRBV5-1,CASSQIVQKGPLSAQYF,TGCGCCAGCAGCCAAATCGTTCAAAAAGGACCGCTCAGTGCGCAGTATTTT
TRBJ2-1,NA,NA,TRBV5-1,CASRQETGLVYNEQFF,TGCGCCAGCCGCCAAGAAACAGGGTTGGTCTACAATGAGCAGTTCTTC
TRBJ2-5,few,NA,TRBV4-1,CASSRSPRGGDNQETQYF,TGCGCCAGCAGCCGCTCTCCCCGAGGTGGGGACAACCAAGAGACCCAGTACTTC
TRBJ2-3,few,NA,TRBV20-1,CSASQGGRDTQYF,TGCAGTGCTAGTCAGGGGGGCAGGGATACGCAGTATTTT
TRBJ2-1,many,NA,TRBV5-1,CASSVSTGITYNEQFF,TGCGCCAGCAGCGTGTCGACAGGTATCACCTACAATGAGCAGTTCTTC
TRBJ2-4,many,NA,TRBV30,CAWSVRSIQYF,TGTGCCTGGAGTGTTCGGAGCATTCAGTACTTC
TRBJ1-2,many,NA,TRBV11-2,CASSSLDSLDYGYTF,TGTGCCAGCAGCTCCTTGGACAGCCTTGACTATGGCTACACCTTC
TRBJ1-2,few,NA,TRBV6-1,CASSKDYGYTF,TGTGCCAGCAGTAAGGACTATGGCTACACCTTC
TRBJ2-3,many,TRBD1,TRBV24-1,CATVEAVTGGFTDTQYF,TGTGCCACCGTAGAGGCTGTGACAGGGGGCTTTACAGATACGCAGTATTTT
TRBJ1-2,many,NA,TRBV7-8,CASSAGRVIYGYTF,TGTGCCAGCAGCGCAGGACGGGTTATCTATGGCTACACCTTC
TRBJ2-5,NA,TRBD2,TRBV9,CASSETSGQETQYF,TGTGCCAGCAGCGAAACTAGCGGCCAAGAGACCCAGTACTTC
TRBJ2-4,NA,TRBD2,TRBV20-1,CSAVDILAGGINIQYF,TGCAGTGCTGTGGATATATTAGCGGGGGGGATAAACATTCAGTACTTC
TRBJ2-7,NA,NA,TRBV5-1,CASSLSNYEQYF,TGCGCCAGCAGCCTCTCGAACTACGAGCAGTACTTC
TRBJ2-2,many,NA,TRBV28,CASSLFIPQGVGTGELFF,TGTGCCAGCAGTTTATTTATCCCGCAGGGTGTGGGCACCGGGGAGCTGTTTTTT
TRBJ2-7,NA,NA,TRBV18,CASSPVIQARNEQYF,TGTGCCAGCTCACCGGTTATTCAGGCGCGCAACGAGCAGTACTTC
TRBJ2-1,many,TRBD2,TRBV20-1,CSALQRAGAYNEQFF,TGCAGTGCCCTCCAGAGGGCGGGGGCCTACAATGAGCAGTTCTTC
TRBJ2-1,NA,TRBD2,TRBV20-1,CSARELAGDSNEQFF,TGCAGTGCTAGGGAACTAGCGGGGGATTCCAATGAGCAGTTCTTC
TRBJ1-2,few,NA,TRBV20-1,CSARAYNQPGEGYTF,TGCAGTGCTAGAGCCTACAACCAACCGGGGGAAGGCTACACCTTC
TRBJ2-5,many,TRBD1,TRBV5-8,CASSAHRGSYQETQYF,TGTGCCAGCAGCGCACACAGGGGTTCGTACCAAGAGACCCAGTACTTC
TRBJ1-2,many,NA,TRBV29-1,CSVEGQGIIYGYTF,TGCAGCGTTGAAGGCCAGGGGATCATATATGGCTACACCTTC
TRBJ1-1,many,NA,TRBV6-1,CASEPGTRNTEAFF,TGTGCCAGCGAACCCGGGACAAGGAACACTGAAGCTTTCTTT
TRBJ2-7,many,NA,TRBV29-1,CSVSGQGGAQYF,TGCAGCGTTTCAGGACAGGGAGGGGCGCAGTACTTC
TRBJ2-7,many,TRBD2,TRBV10-3,CAISESPGTSGRSYEQYF,TGTGCCATCAGTGAGTCGCCGGGGACTAGCGGGCGTTCCTACGAGCAGTACTTC
TRBJ1-4,NA,NA,TRBV4-3,CASSQDGGGLDEKLFF,TGCGCCAGCAGCCAAGATGGCGGGGGCTTGGATGAAAAACTGTTTTTT
TRBJ2-6,NA,TRBD1,TRBV30,CALDRGSSGANVLTF,TGTGCCTTGGACAGGGGAAGCTCTGGGGCCAACGTCCTGACTTTC
TRBJ2-7,few,NA,TRBV10-2,CASSENSRGFFGEQYF,NA
TRBJ2-5,few,NA,TRBV5-1,CASSPDFPGPPRQYF,TGCGCCAGCAGCCCAGACTTTCCGGGACCTCCTCGCCAGTACTTC
TRBJ1-3,NA,NA,TRBV28,CASSLYGGGHSGNTIYF,TGTGCCAGCAGTTTATATGGAGGGGGGCACTCTGGAAACACCATATATTTT
TRBJ2-1,once,NA,TRBV10-2,CASRLGWNEQFF,TGCGCCAGCAGACTAGGCTGGAATGAGCAGTTCTTC
TRBJ2-3,many,NA,TRBV28,CASSSSGQGTDTQYF,TGTGCCAGCAGTTCATCGGGACAAGGGACAGATACGCAGTATTTT
TRBJ2-3,NA,TRBD1,TRBV11-2,CASSSLSGQGAADTQYF,TGTGCCAGCAGTTCATTATCTGGACAGGGGGCTGCAGATACGCAGTATTTT
TRBJ2-4,NA,NA,TRBV27,CASRTFEGHNNKNIQYF,TGTGCCAGCAGGACCTTTGAGGGACACAACAACAAAAACATTCAGTACTTC
TRBJ1-1,many,NA,TRBV6-1,CASSEVNEAFF,TGTGCCAGCAGTGAGGTCAATGAAGCTTTCTTT
TRBJ2-5,few,TRBD1,TRBV29-1,CSVPGQGKFRETQYF,TGCAGCGTTCCTGGACAGGGGAAATTTCGAGAGACCCAGTACTTC
TRBJ1-4,many,NA,TRBV11-2,CASSLARVDEKLFF,TGTGCCAGCAGCTTAGCCAGGGTTGATGAAAAACTGTTTTTT
TRBJ1-5,many,TRBD1,TRBV2,CASSAGTGYNQPQHF,TGTGCCAGCAGTGCCGGGACAGGGTACAATCAGCCCCAGCATTTT
TRBJ1-2,many,TRBD1,TRBV19,CGVPGTGHYGYTF,TGTGGCGTGCCCGGGACAGGTCACTATGGCTACACCTTC
TRBJ2-1,many,NA,TRBV9,CASSPQAGRMGNEQFF,TGTGCCAGCAGCCCCCAGGCGGGCAGGATGGGGAATGAGCAGTTCTTC
TRBJ2-3,many,TRBD2,TRBV12-3/TRBV12-4,CASRGRTRAADTQYF,TGTGCCAGCAGGGGAAGGACTAGGGCCGCAGATACGCAGTATTTT
TRBJ2-7,many,TRBD2,TRBV20-1,CSAALAGVGEQYF,TGCAGTGCCGCACTAGCGGGAGTGGGCGAGCAGTACTTC
TRBJ2-7,NA,TRBD2,TRBV4-2,CASSQIRTGTRGYEQYF,TGTGCCAGCAGCCAGATCAGGACCGGGACTAGAGGATACGAGCAGTACTTC
TRBJ2-3,NA,TRBD2,TRBV19,CASTPRGLGTDTQYF,TGTGCCAGTACCCCCCGGGGACTAGGCACAGATACGCAGTATTTT
TRBJ2-3,NA,NA,TRBV7-9,CASSTRTPSDTQYF,TGTGCCAGCAGCACACGAACACCCTCAGATACGCAGTATTTT
TRBJ2-7,NA,TRBD1,TRBV4-1,CASSQGDRAYEQYF,TGCGCCAGCAGCCAGGGGGACAGGGCCTACGAGCAGTACTTC